The rows below give T cell receptor beta chains drawn from one sample of a study of cytomegalovirus exposure and HLA in healthy donors. Sequencing was performed with immunoSEQ multiplex PCR; in TCRdb, only in-frame clones are kept and a portion is missing. The sample shows more than 150,000 clones, approximately 80% of them seen only once. Input material: PBMCs. These receptors came from a girl aged 2 to 9 in good health and CMV-seropositive. Each CDR3 is given with its conserved first and last residue. Fields, in order: clone size, V gene, J gene, CDR3 length, D gene, CDR3 DNA, CDR3 protein. D genes are given only for firm matches. The size entry is marked missing in some rows and otherwise reads once, few, many or a size class.

NA	TRBV10-3	TRBJ2-7	15	TRBD2	TGTGCCATCAGTCCACTAGCGGGGGGACATTACGAGCAGTACTTC	CAISPLAGGHYEQYF
NA	TRBV11-3	TRBJ1-2	13	TRBD1	TGTGCCAGCAGCTCGGGACAGCTAGGCGGCTACACCTTC	CASSSGQLGGYTF
once	TRBV9	TRBJ2-3	16	NA	TGTGCCAGCAGCGCTTCGGGACTCCTTCCCCTGGTGAGGCAGTATTTT	CASSASGLLPLVRQYF
NA	TRBV7-2	TRBJ2-7	16	TRBD2	TGTGCCAGCAGCTTAGTCTTGGGACTAGCGGGAGACGAGCAGTACTTC	CASSLVLGLAGDEQYF
NA	TRBV7-6	TRBJ1-2	15	TRBD1	TGTGCCAGCAGCATGGGACAGGGGGCGTGGTATGGCTACACCTTC	CASSMGQGAWYGYTF
NA	TRBV6-1	TRBJ1-1	17	NA	TGTGCCAGCAGTGAACGGGTAACTGGCAGGGACATCGCTGAAGCTTTCTTT	CASSERVTGRDIAEAFF
NA	TRBV5-1	TRBJ2-7	15	TRBD1	TGCGCCAGCAGCCCCCGACAGGGAATTTCCTACGAGCAGTACTTC	CASSPRQGISYEQYF
once	TRBV7-3	TRBJ1-1	13	NA	TGTGCCAGCAGCTCCGGACAGTACACTGAAGCTTTCTTT	CASSSGQYTEAFF
NA	TRBV14	TRBJ1-2	17	TRBD1	TGTGCCAGCAGCCGTTCCTTCCCGGGACAGGGGGCTAATGGCTACACCTTC	CASSRSFPGQGANGYTF
NA	TRBV5-5	TRBJ2-1	15	TRBD1	TGTGCCAGCAGCTTTGGACAGGGGAACTACAATGAGCAGTTCTTC	CASSFGQGNYNEQFF
NA	TRBV7-2	TRBJ2-7	15	NA	TGTGCCAGCAGCTTAGAGGCGACTACTCCCTACGAGCAGTACTTC	CASSLEATTPYEQYF
once	TRBV30	TRBJ2-1	11	NA	TGTGCCTGGACGGGGGACAATGAGCAGTTCTTC	CAWTGDNEQFF
NA	TRBV19	TRBJ1-2	13	TRBD1	TGTGCCAGTAGGGACAGGGGCAGCTATGGCTACACCTTC	CASRDRGSYGYTF
NA	TRBV10-3	TRBJ1-2	14	NA	TGTGCCACCCAAGGGGGGGGAAGTGAATGGGGCTACACCTTC	CATQGGGSEWGYTF
NA	TRBV7-8	TRBJ1-6	13	NA	TGTGCCAGCAGCTTAGACAAACCTTCACCCCTCCACTTT	CASSLDKPSPLHF
NA	TRBV5-1	TRBJ2-1	18	TRBD1	TGCGCCAGCAGCCTTATTACAGGGGGCGTCAGCTCCTACAATGAGCAGTTCTTC	CASSLITGGVSSYNEQFF
few	TRBV5-1	TRBJ2-7	13	NA	TGCGCCAGCAGCTTGTGGGAGACGGGCGAGCAGTACTTC	CASSLWETGEQYF
NA	TRBV6-5	TRBJ2-3	15	NA	TGTGCCAGCAGCACAGGTGTATACGGCACAGATACGCAGTATTTT	CASSTGVYGTDTQYF
NA	TRBV5-1	TRBJ2-1	16	TRBD2	TGCGCCAGCAGCGCAACCGGGACTAGCGGCCTCAATGAGCAGTTCTTC	CASSATGTSGLNEQFF
NA	TRBV30	TRBJ1-2	14	TRBD1	TGTGCCTGGAGTAGGGGACAGGGTCACTATGGCTACACCTTC	CAWSRGQGHYGYTF
NA	TRBV2	TRBJ1-5	14	NA	TGTGCCAGCAGTCCAGGAGGTAGCAATCAGCCCCAGCATTTT	CASSPGGSNQPQHF
NA	TRBV6-1	TRBJ1-2	13	NA	TGTGCCTGTCTACAGGGAATCAACTATGGCTACACCTTC	CACLQGINYGYTF
NA	TRBV10-3	TRBJ2-2	15	NA	TGTGCCATCGCGAAGTCCAGGGTACCACCCGGGGAGCTGTTTTTT	CAIAKSRVPPGELFF
NA	TRBV13	TRBJ2-1	17	TRBD2	TGTGCCAGCAGCCCAAACCCTTCTAGCGGGACGGTGGATGAGCAGTTCTTC	CASSPNPSSGTVDEQFF
NA	TRBV2	TRBJ2-1	12	NA	TGTGCCAGCAGTGGGGACAAGAATGAGCAGTTCTTC	CASSGDKNEQFF
NA	TRBV15	TRBJ2-3	17	TRBD2	TGTGCCACCAGCAGAGATCTGAGCGGGGTACTCACAGATACGCAGTATTTT	CATSRDLSGVLTDTQYF
NA	TRBV20-1	TRBJ1-2	10	NA	TGCAGTGCTTGGACTATGGGCTACACCTTC	CSAWTMGYTF
NA	TRBV19	TRBJ2-7	13	TRBD1	TGTGCCAGTAGCCGACAGGGGGGCTACGAGCAGTACTTC	CASSRQGGYEQYF
NA	TRBV28	TRBJ1-5	13	NA	TGTGCCAGCAAAGGCGCGGGGCAGGGGCCCCAGCATTTT	CASKGAGQGPQHF
NA	TRBV7-9	TRBJ2-1	12	TRBD2	TGTGCCAGCAGCTTAGCGGGACTAGCGCAGTTCTTC	CASSLAGLAQFF
NA	TRBV5-4	TRBJ1-2	16	NA	TGTGCCAGCAGCTTGTTATCCTCACCTATCGACTATGGCTACACCTTC	CASSLLSSPIDYGYTF
NA	TRBV5-6	TRBJ1-1	11	NA	TGTGCCAGCAGCTTGGCATGTGAAGCTTTCTTT	CASSLACEAFF
NA	TRBV4-2	TRBJ1-3	15	NA	TGTGCCAGCAGCCAAGATAACCGAGGGGGAAACACCATATATTTT	CASSQDNRGGNTIYF
NA	TRBV6-6	TRBJ2-4	15	NA	TGTGCCAGCAGTACCCCCGGGGGGCTCAAAAACATTCAGTACTTC	CASSTPGGLKNIQYF
NA	TRBV13	TRBJ2-3	17	TRBD2	TGTGCCAGCAGCTTGGGGGGACTAGCGGGATACACAGATACGCAGTATTTT	CASSLGGLAGYTDTQYF
NA	TRBV30	TRBJ1-2	17	TRBD1	TGTGCCTGGAGTATTTGGACAGGGCTTTTAGGAAACTATGGCTACACCTTC	CAWSIWTGLLGNYGYTF
NA	TRBV15	TRBJ2-7	13	NA	TGTGCCACCAGCACCCGACTAGGCTACGAGCAGTACTTC	CATSTRLGYEQYF
NA	TRBV2	TRBJ2-1	19	TRBD2	TGTGCCAGCAGTGAATATCTGGCGGGAGGGCTATCCTTCTACAATGAGCAGTTCTTC	CASSEYLAGGLSFYNEQFF
NA	TRBV28	TRBJ2-1	12	TRBD1	TGTGCCAGCAGGTCCTCCGGGACAGGTTTGTTCTTC	CASRSSGTGLFF
NA	TRBV5-1	TRBJ2-1	15	TRBD2	TGCGCCAGCAGCTTGCGACTAGCGGGAGGTGGGGAGCAGTTCTTC	CASSLRLAGGGEQFF
NA	TRBV18	TRBJ2-5	16	TRBD2	TGTGCCAGCTCACCACCATCCAGCGGGGTCGGAGAGACCCAGTACTTC	CASSPPSSGVGETQYF
NA	TRBV19	TRBJ1-2	13	NA	TGTGCCAGTAGTATAGGGGGGGTCTATGGCTACACCTTC	CASSIGGVYGYTF
NA	TRBV11-2	TRBJ1-1	15	NA	TGTGCCAGCAGTTTAGTCGGGGGGCCCGGTACTGAAGCTTTCTTT	CASSLVGGPGTEAFF
few	TRBV6-4	TRBJ2-2	14	NA	TGTGCCAGCAGTGACGGGACTAACACCGGGGAGCTGTTTTTT	CASSDGTNTGELFF
NA	TRBV28	TRBJ2-7	18	TRBD2	TGTGCCAGCAGTTTAGATCTAGCGGGAGGACCGCGGTCCTACGAGCAGTACTTC	CASSLDLAGGPRSYEQYF
NA	TRBV25-1	TRBJ1-5	14	TRBD1	TGTGCCAGCAGTGAACCGGGACAGAATCAGCCCCAGCATTTT	CASSEPGQNQPQHF
NA	TRBV10-3	TRBJ1-2	14	NA	TGTGCCATCGAAGGAGTTCCAGGGCACTCTGGCTACACCTTC	CAIEGVPGHSGYTF
once	TRBV4-2	TRBJ1-2	15	NA	TGTGCCAGCAGCCAAGATGGGGCAGGGGCGTCCGGCTACACCTTC	CASSQDGAGASGYTF
NA	TRBV6-5	TRBJ1-2	14	NA	TGTGCCAGCAGTCCGACAGCAGCAAACTATGGCTACACCTTC	CASSPTAANYGYTF